The source of this TCR beta chain is a study of naive CD8 T cells in extremely preterm neonates (dated by TCRdb to the late 2010s). Looking at the study overall: The abstract gives the adult participants' age range as 25-50 years, whereas the methods give 20-50 years. The study compared TCRbeta CDR3 repertoires of sorted naive CD8+ T cells across four age groups: extremely preterm neonates, term neonates, young children and adults.

Summary of the overall study and its limitations: Compared with the older groups, preterm CDR3s were shorter and closer to germline, carrying fewer N additions and showing less junctional trimming. Significantly lower iChao1 richness than in all other age groups (p < 0.05) and an even clone distribution were observed in preterm neonates, indicating a less rich repertoire. A larger fraction of CDR3 nucleotide sequences was shared among preterm neonates (approximately 2.7%) than among term neonates (approximately 0.4%), young children (about 0.03%) and adults (roughly 0.01%). Among the limitations the authors pointed out were a small sample size and productive template counts that varied across preterm samples. Prospective longitudinal studies of preterm and term neonates were called for by the authors so that T cell development could be tracked within individuals.

On this clone: This receptor's antigen is unknown. No base-level quality is on record; no much larger clone is a single base apart.

TCRbeta CDR3 regions were amplified from genomic DNA by a two-step, bias-controlled multiplex PCR. Primers specific for every TRBV and TRBJ gene segment were used in the multiplex PCR. The immunoSEQ Assay was used to generate the TCRbeta repertoire data. The published analysis was carried out like this. To merge closely related sequences, reads went through filtering and clustering using a relative-frequency ratio and a modified nearest-neighbor algorithm. The V, D and J gene assignments for CDR3 sequences were based on IMGT annotation. Template counts were normalized for PCR amplification bias and quantified against synthetic TCR CDR3 analog sequences. Only unique productive sequences, that is, in-frame CDR3 sequences lacking stop codons, were included in the analyses. The immunoSEQ Analyzer software was used to compute clonality, defined as 1 minus Pielou's evenness, and iChao1 richness. Statistical tests were run in JMP, with either Student's t-test or a non-parametric test chosen according to Shapiro-Wilk normality results. The clones in this table, taken by TCRdb from immuneACCESS, are in-frame only. Not every clone is retained; where verified, under half of the shortfall comes from an unresolved V gene, and the cause of the rest is unknown. The V and J calls and the clone size are those of that table, but D and trimming were determined from the DNA. This sample lists a few thousand clones; approximately 97% were detected once. The top ten hold 0.6% to 0.95% of the sample.

As encoded in the germline V gene, CDR1 is SGDLS while CDR2 is YYNGEE. V trim: 3 bases; J trim: 3 bases; unmatched bases: 3. The CDR3 sequence holds 15 residues, the cysteine and phenylalanine included. The retained sequence is limited to the CDR3, 45 bases, with the frame set at the first base. The peripheral blood donors were five healthy children aged roughly 15-56 months who were having elective routine surgery, plus five healthy nonsmoking adults. Healthy nonsmokers aged 20-50 years, with a median age of 39 years, were used as adult controls. A FACSAria III cell sorter was used to sort live, Annexin V-negative naive CD8+ T cells (CD3+CD8+CD45RA+CCR7+). Between roughly 18,000 and 110,000 naive CD8+ T cells were sorted per sample. Ficoll-Paque density gradient centrifugation of diluted blood was used to isolate mononuclear cells. Mononuclear cells were cryopreserved in approximately 10% DMSO with roughly 90% FBS and stored long term at -150°C before sorting. Thawed cells were stained with Annexin V and antibodies against CD3, CD8, CCR7 and CD45RA. The DNeasy Blood and Tissue Kit was used to extract genomic DNA from sorted cell pellets that had been snap-frozen.

The origin of this receptor is a human donor in good health. The rearranged chain carries TRBV9 and TRBJ1-2, with TRBD1 identical over 12 junction bases. Material for sequencing was naive CD8+ T cells from blood. The nucleotides read TGTGCCAGCAGCGCCCGGGACAGGGGGCACTATGGCTACACCTTC. Its protein is CASSARDRGHYGYTF.